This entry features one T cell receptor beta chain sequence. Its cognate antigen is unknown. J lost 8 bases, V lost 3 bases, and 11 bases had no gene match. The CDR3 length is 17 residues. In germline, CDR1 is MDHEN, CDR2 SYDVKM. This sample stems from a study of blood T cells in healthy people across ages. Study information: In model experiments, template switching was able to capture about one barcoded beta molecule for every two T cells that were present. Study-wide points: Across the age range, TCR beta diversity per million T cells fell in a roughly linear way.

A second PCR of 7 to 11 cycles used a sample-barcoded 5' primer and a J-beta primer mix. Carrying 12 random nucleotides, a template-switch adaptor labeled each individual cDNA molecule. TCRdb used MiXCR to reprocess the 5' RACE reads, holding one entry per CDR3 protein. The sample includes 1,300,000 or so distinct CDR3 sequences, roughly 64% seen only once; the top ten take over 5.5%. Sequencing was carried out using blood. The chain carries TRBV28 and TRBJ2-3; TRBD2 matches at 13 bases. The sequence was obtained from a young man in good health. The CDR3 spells CASSLWTSGGAKGTQYF. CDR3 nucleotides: TGTGCCAGCAGTTTGTGGACTAGCGGGGGTGCCAAGGGTACGCAGTATTTT.